This paragraph covers one TCR beta chain sequence. The entry originates in a study of blood T cell repertoires in COVID-19. Across the study: Some COVID-19 samples were acute and others convalescent; all came from the United States, Italy and Spain. PBMCs, B-cell-depleted T cells, or T cells were the source of the cDNA or gDNA that made up the material.

V lost 4 bases, J lost 0 bases, and 12 bases lay in between. Germline CDR1 reads SEHNR; CDR2 reads FQNEAQ (reference sequence). There are 15 residues in the CDR3. As originally analysed: Amplification from reference gene primers served as the basis for estimated nucleated cell counts. The table came from immunoSEQ multiplex PCR; TCRdb's copy has only in-frame clones and leaves some out. That table supplies the V and J calls and clone size; D and trimming were determined from the DNA. The sample shows 50,000 to 65,000 clones, roughly 72% of them seen only once. This chain connects TRBV7-9 to TRBJ1-2, with D hard to call. The receptor's source is a woman in her 70s with COVID-19, enrolled during active disease. Sequencing was carried out using peripheral blood. The DNA of the CDR3 is TGTGCCAGCAGCTCTAGCCCGATCTCTAACTATGGCTACACCTTC. Amino acid sequence: CASSSSPISNYGYTF.